This paragraph reports one T cell receptor (beta chain). This entry is derived from a study of blood T cell repertoires in COVID-19. Study-level information: Collection of acute and convalescent COVID-19 samples took place in the United States, Italy and Spain. Sources were T cells, B-cell-depleted T cells, or PBMCs; the material itself was cDNA or gDNA.

Germline V gives CDR1 SGHRS, CDR2 YFSETQ. V was cut by 0 bases and J by 9 bases, with 19 bases left in between. This CDR3 has 17 residues. Original methodology: Estimates of nucleated cell counts were drawn from the amplification of reference gene primers. TCRdb's copy holds only in-frame clones and misses some; the assay was immunoSEQ multiplex PCR. V and J calls and clone size are as listed in that table; D and trimming were resolved from the DNA. The table records a few hundred thousand clones, approximately 89% of them present only once. The sequence was obtained from a man aged 40-50 years who had recovered from COVID-19. Material for sequencing was peripheral blood. The chain joins TRBV5-1 to TRBJ1-6, with D possibly matching TRBD1 (5 bases). CDR3 protein: CASSLGRGPLMGSPLHF. In nucleotides, the CDR3 is TGCGCCAGCAGCTTGGGTAGGGGCCCCCTAATGGGTTCACCCCTCCACTTT.